Below, 20 T cell receptor beta chains from the same sample are listed, as sequenced in a study of human T cells and chemical hapten exposure. Regarding time point: patch test 2, 6 weeks after DPC sensitization. Treatment noted: therapeutic diphenylcyclopropenone sensitization with weekly scalp DPC. In TCRdb, the RACE reads were re-called with MiXCR into one record per CDR3 protein. The table records tens of thousands of distinct CDR3 sequences, approximately 3.3% of them present only once. The sample was whole blood, taken in connection with sensitization to the hapten diphenylcyclopropenone (DPC). The receptors derive from a man between 40 and 49 years old with alopecia areata. Some clones in this sample may be carry-over from other donors' samples.

This clonotype was seen at least ten times. The V call is TRBV5-1, the J call TRBJ2-3; D is unresolved. V was clipped by 0 bases and J by 3 bases, with 14 bases between them. The CDR3 loop spans 16 amino acids. Germline V gene lookup returns CDR1 SGHRS and CDR2 YFSETQ. The chain's CDR3 is CASSLGAPPPTDTQYF. In DNA, the CDR3 is TGCGCCAGCAGCTTGGGGGCCCCCCCCCCAACAGATACGCAGTATTTT.

This clonotype came up a few times. The chain recombines TRBV5-4 with TRBJ2-7; the match to TRBD2 covers 8 bases. With 0 bases clipped from V and 5 bases from J, the junction kept 7 bases outside the gene matches. Germline V gene sequence: CDR1 SGHNT, CDR2 YYREEE (reference sequence). The CDR3 runs 15 residues. The CDR3 loop is CASSLGPGTRNEQYF. For the CDR3, the DNA is TGTGCCAGCAGCTTGGGGCCCGGGACTAGGAACGAGCAGTACTTC.

This clonotype was detected ten times or more. This chain connects TRBV7-8 to TRBJ2-7; D unresolved. CDR1 and CDR2 (germline): SGHVS, FQNEAQ. CDR3 length equals 16 residues. The ends were cut back, 3 bases at V and 3 bases at J, with 18 bases in the middle. The DNA of the CDR3 is TGTGCCAGCAGCTTTCCTGCCCGGGTACTCCACTACGAGCAGTACTTC. It encodes CASSFPARVLHYEQYF. Full variable domain (remainder filled in from reference TRBV7-8 and TRBJ2-7): GAGVSQSPRYKVAKRGQDVALRCDPISGHVSLFWYQQALGQGPEFLTYFQNEAQLDKSGLPSDRFFAERPEGSVSTLKIQRTQQEDSAVYLCASSFPARVLHYEQYFGPGTRLTVT.

Judged by abundance, this clonotype is medium-sized. This sequence joins TRBV6-2 or TRBV6-3 and TRBJ1-1; D is possibly TRBD1 (5 bases). This CDR3 has 13 residues. V lost 2 bases and J lost 2, with 6 bases in between. Germline values: CDR1 MNHEY, CDR2 SVGEGT. The CDR3 nucleotides read TGTGCCAGCAGTTACGGGGACAACACTGAAGCTTTCTTT. Translation: CASSYGDNTEAFF.

Comment on this clonotype: Possible read error: a much larger clone is one base away. Since the CDR3 does not end with the conserved phenylalanine or tryptophan, this likely comes from a read error. The rearrangement links TRBV20-1 to TRBJ2-7; D remains ambiguous. Germline V gene lookup returns CDR1 DFQATT and CDR2 SNEGSKA (reference sequence). With 1 base removed from V and 1 base from J, the gap between germline ends came to 8 bases. The CDR3 sequence is 13 residues long. The CDR3 reads CSARGGGSYEQYS. The CDR3 DNA reads TGCAGTGCTAGAGGCGGCGGTTCCTACGAGCAGTACTCC.

This clonotype appeared many times. The chain couples TRBV2 to TRBJ2-3; no clear D. V shed 4 bases and J shed 0 bases, with 8 bases lying between them. This CDR3 spans 14 amino acids. Per germline, CDR1 SNHLY and CDR2 FYNNEI. The CDR3 is CASSVASSTDTQYF. The CDR3 bases are TGTGCCAGCAGTGTAGCATCTAGCACAGATACGCAGTATTTT.

This clonotype was recorded at least ten times. This chain joins TRBV21-1 and TRBJ2-3; the tabulated D call, TRBD1, remains unverified against the DNA. TRBV21-1 is labeled a pseudogene. This CDR3 is built from 16 residues. The CDR3 here is CASSKMGRVSTDTQYF. The CDR3 DNA reads as TGTGCCAGCAGCAAAATGGGCAGGGTAAGCACAGATACGCAGTATTTT.

This clonotype was seen many times. This sequence joins TRBV12-3 or TRBV12-4 and TRBJ2-1, with no clear D. The V end lost 1 base, the J end lost 8 bases, and 9 bases lay between the germline ends. The CDR3 has 13 amino acids. CDR3 in DNA: TGTGCCAGCAGTTTAGTGAGACGTGATGAGCAGTTCTTC. Amino acid sequence: CASSLVRRDEQFF.

A few counts support this clonotype. The chain joins TRBV6-5 to TRBJ1-5; D is unresolved. The CDR3 spans 14 residues. The ends were cut back, 9 bases at V and 4 bases at J, with 16 bases in the middle. The V gene's germline CDR1 is MNHEY and CDR2 SVGAGI. The CDR3 protein is CASSGRLGNQPQHF. The CDR3 DNA reads TGTGCCAGTTCCGGACGGCTAGGGAATCAGCCCCAGCATTTT.

This clonotype was seen many times. The chain uses TRBV6-5 and TRBJ2-1; the match to TRBD2 covers 13 bases. V dropped 3 bases and J dropped 9; count of bases not matched to a gene: 8. CDR1 and CDR2 from the germline V gene are MNHEY and SVGAGI. CDR3 length: 16 amino acids. CDR3 coding DNA: TGTGCCAGCAGTTATTTGACTAGCGGGAGGCCCGGTGAGCAGTTCTTC. Its protein is CASSYLTSGRPGEQFF.

This clonotype was recorded many times. The chain uses TRBV4-2 and TRBJ2-7; tentative D call: TRBD1 (6 bases). CDR1 and CDR2 from the germline V gene are LGHNA and YNFKEQ. Trimming took 5 bases from V and 4 from J, leaving 12 bases between them. The CDR3 has 13 amino acids. CDR3 loop: CASSSRGQYEQYF. The CDR3, as DNA: TGTGCCAGCAGCTCCCGAGGACAGTACGAGCAGTACTTC.

This clonotype was counted at least ten times. V gene TRBV4-2 combines with J gene TRBJ2-7; the D gene is possibly TRBD2 (5 bases). The CDR3 loop spans 16 amino acids. V was cut by 3 bases and J by 0 bases, with 15 bases left in between. Germline assignment: CDR1 LGHNA and CDR2 YNFKEQ. Here the CDR3 reads CASSQFFGESSYEQYF. CDR3 DNA sequence: TGTGCCAGCAGCCAGTTTTTCGGGGAAAGCTCCTACGAGCAGTACTTC.

The chain links TRBV6-5 to TRBJ2-3; a possible D gene is TRBD2 (6 bases). Germline V gives CDR1 MNHEY, CDR2 SVGAGI. The CDR3 extends over 17 amino acids. Trimming stripped 1 base from V and 0 bases from J, with 14 bases between. CDR3 DNA sequence: TGTGCCAGCAGTTACTTACCGGGACTCGCTAGCACAGATACGCAGTATTTT. It codes for CASSYLPGLASTDTQYF.

This clonotype was observed at least ten times. The rearrangement joins TRBV5-1 to TRBJ2-1; weak D call: TRBD1 (6 bases). The V and J ends lost 3 bases and 7 bases respectively, with 17 bases between them. Germline assignment: CDR1 SGHRS and CDR2 YFSETQ. This CDR3 contains 15 residues. The chain's CDR3 is CASSSRTVSKNEQFF. CDR3 nucleotide sequence: TGCGCCAGCAGCTCGAGGACAGTATCAAAGAATGAGCAGTTCTTC.

The table lists this clonotype with many counts. The chain carries TRBV28 and TRBJ2-7; 12 nucleotides line up with TRBD2. After removal of 10 bases from V and 7 bases from J, the junction contained 14 bases not matched to a gene. Germline assignment: CDR1 MDHEN and CDR2 SYDVKM. CDR3 length: 15 amino acids. CDR3 sequence (DNA): TGTGCCACCCGGACTAGCGGGATTAACGAAAGGGAGCAGTACTTC. It codes for CATRTSGINEREQYF.

This clonotype appeared many times. The chain is built from TRBV7-2 and TRBJ1-1; D might be TRBD1 (6 bases). V was pared by 1 base and J by 5 bases, with 14 bases between. This CDR3 region has 15 residues. Germline-derived CDR1 and CDR2 are SGHTA and FQGNSA. CDR3 residues: CASSLGVGGRTEAFF. The CDR3 DNA is TGTGCCAGCAGCTTAGGAGTAGGGGGTCGGACTGAAGCTTTCTTT.

This clonotype was recorded at least ten times. The chain is built from TRBV27 and TRBJ2-1, with D perhaps TRBD1 (5 bases). V was cut by 5 bases and J by 7 bases, with 12 bases left in between. The CDR3 is 13 amino acids. Germline lookup yields CDR1 MNHEY and CDR2 SMNVEV (reference sequence). CDR3 sequence reads: CASSPRTLNEQFF. The CDR3 nucleotides are TGTGCCAGCAGTCCCCGGACACTAAATGAGCAGTTCTTC.

This clonotype appeared a few times. CDR3 sequence: CASSTPGQPLSGNTIYF. As DNA, the CDR3 is TGTGCCAGTAGTACTCCGGGACAGCCACTCTCTGGAAACACCATATATTTT. This chain links TRBV19 with TRBJ1-3; 7 positions agree with TRBD1. The germline V gene has CDR1 LNHDA and CDR2 SQIVND (reference sequence). This CDR3 contains 17 residues. Losses at the gene ends were 4 bases for V and 0 bases for J; bases not matched to a gene: 9.

This clonotype was observed many times. The chain employs TRBV27 and TRBJ2-3; D is perhaps TRBD1 (5 bases). The CDR3 spans 13 residues. Germline CDR1 reads MNHEY; CDR2 reads SMNVEV (reference sequence). V shed 5 bases and J shed 3 bases, with 9 bases lying between them. CDR3 sequence reads: CASSRAGTDTQYF. The CDR3 DNA sequence: TGTGCCAGCAGTCGGGCAGGGACAGATACGCAGTATTTT.

This clonotype was counted at least ten times. The V call is TRBV12-3 or TRBV12-4, the J call TRBJ2-4; 13 positions agree with TRBD2. Trimming took 5 bases from V and 0 from J; bases not matched to a gene: 10. The CDR3 is made up of 19 amino acids. CDR3 region: CASSLGLAGSLLAKNIQYF. In DNA, the CDR3 is TGTGCCAGCAGTCTGGGACTAGCGGGATCCTTGCTAGCCAAAAACATTCAGTACTTC.